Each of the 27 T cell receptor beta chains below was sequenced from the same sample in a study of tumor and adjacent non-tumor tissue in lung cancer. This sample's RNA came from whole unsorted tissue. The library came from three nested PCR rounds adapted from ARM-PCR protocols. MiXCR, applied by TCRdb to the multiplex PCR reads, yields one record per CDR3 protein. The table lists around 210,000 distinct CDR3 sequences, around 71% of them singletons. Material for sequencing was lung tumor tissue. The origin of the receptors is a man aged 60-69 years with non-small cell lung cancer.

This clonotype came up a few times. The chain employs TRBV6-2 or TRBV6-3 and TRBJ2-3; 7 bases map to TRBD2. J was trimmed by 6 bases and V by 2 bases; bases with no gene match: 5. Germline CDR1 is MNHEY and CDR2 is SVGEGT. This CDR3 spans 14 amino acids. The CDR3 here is CASSYAGASDTQYF. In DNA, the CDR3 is TGTGCCAGCAGTTACGCGGGAGCGAGTGATACGCAGTATTTT.

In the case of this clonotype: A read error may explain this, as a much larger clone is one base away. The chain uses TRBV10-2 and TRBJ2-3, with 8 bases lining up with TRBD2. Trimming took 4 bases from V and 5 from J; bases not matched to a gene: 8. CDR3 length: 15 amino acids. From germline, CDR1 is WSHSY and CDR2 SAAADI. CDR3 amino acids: CASSAQAGVGDTQYF. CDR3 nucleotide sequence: TGCGCCAGCAGTGCGCAAGCGGGAGTCGGAGATACGCAGTATTTT.

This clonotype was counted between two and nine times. The CDR3, as DNA: TGTGCCAGTAGTAAGGCCCAAGAGACCCAGTACTTC. Its protein is CASSKAQETQYF. The chain couples TRBV19 to TRBJ2-5; D remains unclear. V lost 4 bases to trimming and J lost 1 base, with 4 bases between them. In germline, CDR1 is LNHDA, CDR2 SQIVND (reference sequence). The CDR3 totals 12 residues.

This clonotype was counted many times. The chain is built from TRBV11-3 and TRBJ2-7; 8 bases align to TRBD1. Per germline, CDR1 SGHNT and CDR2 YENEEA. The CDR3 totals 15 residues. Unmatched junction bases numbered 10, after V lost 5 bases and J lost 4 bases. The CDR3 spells CASSHQTGDFYEQYF. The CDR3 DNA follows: TGTGCCAGCAGCCATCAGACAGGGGACTTTTACGAGCAGTACTTC.

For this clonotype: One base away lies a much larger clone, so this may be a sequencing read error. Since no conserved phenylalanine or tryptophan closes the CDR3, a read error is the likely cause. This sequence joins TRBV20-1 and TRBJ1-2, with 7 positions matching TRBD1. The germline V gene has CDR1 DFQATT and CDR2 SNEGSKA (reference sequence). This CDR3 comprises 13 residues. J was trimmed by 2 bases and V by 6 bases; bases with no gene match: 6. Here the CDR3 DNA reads TGCAGTGCGGTGACAGGGAGAAACTATGGCTACACCTCC. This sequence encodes CSAVTGRNYGYTS.

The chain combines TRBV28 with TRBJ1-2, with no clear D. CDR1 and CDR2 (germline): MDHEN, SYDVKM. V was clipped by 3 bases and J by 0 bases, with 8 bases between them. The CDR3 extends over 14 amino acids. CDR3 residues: CASSLRITNYGYTF. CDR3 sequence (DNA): TGTGCCAGCAGTTTGAGGATTACTAACTATGGCTACACCTTC.

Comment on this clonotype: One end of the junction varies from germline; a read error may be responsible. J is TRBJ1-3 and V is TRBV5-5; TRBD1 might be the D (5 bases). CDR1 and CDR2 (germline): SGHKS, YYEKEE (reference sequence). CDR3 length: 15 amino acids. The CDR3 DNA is TGTGCCAGCAGCTCGGAGGGGAACTCTGGAAACTCCATATATTTT. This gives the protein CASSSEGNSGNSIYF.

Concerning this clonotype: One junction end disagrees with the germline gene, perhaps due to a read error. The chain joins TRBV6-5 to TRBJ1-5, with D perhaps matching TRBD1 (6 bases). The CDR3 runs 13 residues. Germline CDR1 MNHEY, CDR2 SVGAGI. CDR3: CAGSEQGTQSQHF. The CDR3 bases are TGTGCCGGCAGTGAACAGGGTACCCAGTCCCAGCATTTT.

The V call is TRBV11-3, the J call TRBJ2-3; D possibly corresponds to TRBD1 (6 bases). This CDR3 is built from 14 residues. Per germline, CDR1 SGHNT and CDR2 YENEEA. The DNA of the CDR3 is TGTGTCAGTAGCTTAAGTTCAGGGGCAGATACGCAGTATTTT. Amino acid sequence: CVSSLSSGADTQYF.

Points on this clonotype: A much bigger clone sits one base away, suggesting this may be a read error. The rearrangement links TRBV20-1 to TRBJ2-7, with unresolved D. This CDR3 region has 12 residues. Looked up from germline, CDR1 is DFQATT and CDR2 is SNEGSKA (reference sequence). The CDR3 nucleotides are TGCAGCTTGCTCTCCGATGGCCACGAGCAGTACTTC. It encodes CSLLSDGHEQYF.

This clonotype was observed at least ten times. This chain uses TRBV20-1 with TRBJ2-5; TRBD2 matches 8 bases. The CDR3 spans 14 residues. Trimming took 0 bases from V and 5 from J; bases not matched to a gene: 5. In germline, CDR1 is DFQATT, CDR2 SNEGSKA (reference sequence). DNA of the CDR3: TGCAGTGCTAGAGATTTCGGCGGGGGGGAGACCCAGTACTTC. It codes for CSARDFGGGETQYF.

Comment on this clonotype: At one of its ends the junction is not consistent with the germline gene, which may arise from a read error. The CDR3 bases are TGCTGTGCTAGAGGGGACTACGGGCACTACTTC. This gives the protein CCARGDYGHYF. The rearrangement links TRBV20-1 to TRBJ2-7; TRBD2 aligns across 7 bases. Germline V lookup: CDR1 DFQATT, CDR2 SNEGSKA (reference sequence). The CDR3 is made up of 11 amino acids.

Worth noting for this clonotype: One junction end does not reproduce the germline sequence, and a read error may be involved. The CDR3 region is CASSRGQGPFEKLLF. The CDR3 bases are TGTGCCAGCAGCCGCGGACAGGGGCCATTTGAAAAACTGCTTTTT. The J gene is TRBJ1-4, the V gene TRBV6-5, with TRBD1 identical over 9 bases. The CDR3 covers 15 residues. CDR1 and CDR2 from the germline V gene are MNHEY and SVGAGI.

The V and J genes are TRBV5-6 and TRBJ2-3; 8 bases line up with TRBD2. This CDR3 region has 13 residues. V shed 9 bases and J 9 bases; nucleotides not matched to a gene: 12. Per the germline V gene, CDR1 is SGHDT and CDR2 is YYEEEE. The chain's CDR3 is CATSRAGGATQYF. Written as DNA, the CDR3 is TGTGCCACCTCACGGGCGGGGGGAGCGACGCAGTATTTT.

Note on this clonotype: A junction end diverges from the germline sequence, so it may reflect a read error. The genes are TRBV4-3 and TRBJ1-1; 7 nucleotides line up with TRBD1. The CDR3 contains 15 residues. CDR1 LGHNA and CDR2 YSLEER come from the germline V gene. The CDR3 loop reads CASGQDGGRGVGAFF. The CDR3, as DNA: TGCGCCAGCGGCCAAGATGGGGGCAGGGGGGTTGGGGCTTTCTTT.

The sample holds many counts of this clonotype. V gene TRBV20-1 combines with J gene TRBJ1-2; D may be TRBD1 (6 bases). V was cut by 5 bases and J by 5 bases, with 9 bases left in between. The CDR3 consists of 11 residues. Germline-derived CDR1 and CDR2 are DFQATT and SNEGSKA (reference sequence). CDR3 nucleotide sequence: TGCAGTGCTCCAGGGGATTATGGCTACACCTTC. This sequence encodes CSAPGDYGYTF.

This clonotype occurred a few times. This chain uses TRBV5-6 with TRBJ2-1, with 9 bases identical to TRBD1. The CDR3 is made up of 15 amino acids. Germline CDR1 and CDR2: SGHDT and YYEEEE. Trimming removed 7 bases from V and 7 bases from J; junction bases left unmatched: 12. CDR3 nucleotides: TGTGCCAGCTCCGCTACAGGACAGGGGATGAATGAGCAGTTCTTC. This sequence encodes CASSATGQGMNEQFF.

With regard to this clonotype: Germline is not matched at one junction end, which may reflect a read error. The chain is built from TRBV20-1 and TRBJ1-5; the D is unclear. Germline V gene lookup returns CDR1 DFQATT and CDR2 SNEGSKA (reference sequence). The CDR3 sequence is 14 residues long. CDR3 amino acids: CTATPVDSNQPQHF. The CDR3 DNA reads TGCACTGCTACGCCCGTGGATAGCAATCAGCCCCAGCATTTT.

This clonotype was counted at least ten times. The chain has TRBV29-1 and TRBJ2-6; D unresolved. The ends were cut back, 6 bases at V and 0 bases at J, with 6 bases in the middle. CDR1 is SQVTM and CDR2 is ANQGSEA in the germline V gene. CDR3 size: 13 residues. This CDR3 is CSVIGSGANVLTF. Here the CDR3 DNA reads TGCAGCGTCATCGGCTCTGGGGCCAACGTCCTGACTTTC. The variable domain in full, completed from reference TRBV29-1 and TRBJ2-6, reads SAVISQKPSRDICQRGTSLTIQCQVDSQVTMMFWYRQQPGQSLTLIATANQGSEATYESGFVIDKFPISRPNLTFSTLTVSNMSPEDSSIYLCSVIGSGANVLTFGAGSRLTVL.

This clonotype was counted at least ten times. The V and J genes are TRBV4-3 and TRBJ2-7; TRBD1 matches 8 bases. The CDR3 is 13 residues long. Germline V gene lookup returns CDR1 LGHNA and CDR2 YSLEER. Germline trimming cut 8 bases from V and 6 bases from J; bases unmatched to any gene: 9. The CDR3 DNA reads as TGCGCCAGCGGCAGGGGGCGCCTAAGCGAGCAGTACTTC. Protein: CASGRGRLSEQYF.

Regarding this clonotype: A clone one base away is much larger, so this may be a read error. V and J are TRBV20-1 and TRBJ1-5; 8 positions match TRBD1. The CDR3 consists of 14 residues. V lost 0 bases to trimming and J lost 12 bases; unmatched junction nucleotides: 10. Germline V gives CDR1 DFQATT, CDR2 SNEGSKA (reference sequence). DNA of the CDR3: TGCAGTGCTAGAGACCGCAGGGGGCTAGAGGTCCAGCATTTT. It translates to CSARDRRGLEVQHF.

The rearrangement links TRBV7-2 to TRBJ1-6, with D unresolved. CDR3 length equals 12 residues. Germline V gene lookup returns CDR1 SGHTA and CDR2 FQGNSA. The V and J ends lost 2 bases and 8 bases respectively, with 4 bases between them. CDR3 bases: TGTGCCAGCAGCTTAACGCATTCACCCCTCCACTTT. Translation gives CASSLTHSPLHF.

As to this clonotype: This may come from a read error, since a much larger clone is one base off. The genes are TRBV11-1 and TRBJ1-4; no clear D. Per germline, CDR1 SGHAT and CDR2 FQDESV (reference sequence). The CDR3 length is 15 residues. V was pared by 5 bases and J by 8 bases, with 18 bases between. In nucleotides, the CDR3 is TGTGCCAGCAGCCAAGACCGGGATTTAGGAGAAAAACTGTTTTTT. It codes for CASSQDRDLGEKLFF.

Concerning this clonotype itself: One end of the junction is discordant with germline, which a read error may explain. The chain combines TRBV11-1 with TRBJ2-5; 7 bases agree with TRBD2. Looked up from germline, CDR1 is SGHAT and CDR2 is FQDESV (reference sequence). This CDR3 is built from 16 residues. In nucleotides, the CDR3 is TGTGCCAGCAGCTTAATTGCGGGAGTTGTCGGAAAGACCCAGTATTTC. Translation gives CASSLIAGVVGKTQYF.

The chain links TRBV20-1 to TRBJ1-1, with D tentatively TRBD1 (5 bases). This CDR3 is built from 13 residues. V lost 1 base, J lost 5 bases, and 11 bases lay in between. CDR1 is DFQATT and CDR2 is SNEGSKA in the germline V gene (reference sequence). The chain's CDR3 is CSARGPGLTEAFF. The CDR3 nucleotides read TGCAGTGCTAGAGGCCCAGGGCTGACTGAAGCTTTCTTT.

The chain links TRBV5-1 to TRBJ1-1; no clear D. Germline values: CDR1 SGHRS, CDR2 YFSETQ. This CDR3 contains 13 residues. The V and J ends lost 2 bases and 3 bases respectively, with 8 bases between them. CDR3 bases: TGCGCCAGCAGCTTTAATGGCGACACTGAAGCTTTCTTT. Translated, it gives CASSFNGDTEAFF.

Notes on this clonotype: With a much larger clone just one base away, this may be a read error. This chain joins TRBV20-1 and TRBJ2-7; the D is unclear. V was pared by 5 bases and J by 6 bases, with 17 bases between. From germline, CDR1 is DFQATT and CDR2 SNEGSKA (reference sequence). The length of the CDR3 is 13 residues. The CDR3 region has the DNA TGCAGTGCTGGGCCGCTGGATAGGACCGAGCAGTACTTC. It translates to CSAGPLDRTEQYF.